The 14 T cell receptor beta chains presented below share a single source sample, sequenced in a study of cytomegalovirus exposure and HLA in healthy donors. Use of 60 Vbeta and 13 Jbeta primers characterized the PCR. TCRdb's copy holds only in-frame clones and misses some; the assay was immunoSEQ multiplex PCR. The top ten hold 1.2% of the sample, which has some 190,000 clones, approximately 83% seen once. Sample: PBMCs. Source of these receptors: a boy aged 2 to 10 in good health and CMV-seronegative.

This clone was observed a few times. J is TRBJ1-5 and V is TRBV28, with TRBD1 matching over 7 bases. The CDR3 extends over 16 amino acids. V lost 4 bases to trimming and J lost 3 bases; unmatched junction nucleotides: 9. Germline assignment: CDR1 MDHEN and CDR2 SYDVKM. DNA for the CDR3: TGTGCCAGCAGTTCGGGATACAGGGGTCACAATCAGCCCCAGCATTTT. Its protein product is CASSSGYRGHNQPQHF.

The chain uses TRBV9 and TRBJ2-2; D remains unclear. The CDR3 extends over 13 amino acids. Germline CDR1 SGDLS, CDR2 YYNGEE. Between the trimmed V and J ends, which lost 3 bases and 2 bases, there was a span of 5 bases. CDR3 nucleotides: TGTGCCAGCAGCGCGAGAAACACCGGGGAGCTGTTTTTT. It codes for CASSARNTGELFF. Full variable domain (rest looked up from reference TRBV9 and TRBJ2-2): DSGVTQTPKHLITATGQRVTLRCSPRSGDLSVYWYQQSLDQGLQFLIQYYNGEERAKGNILERFSAQQFPDLHSELNLSSLELGDSALYFCASSARNTGELFFGEGSRLTVL.

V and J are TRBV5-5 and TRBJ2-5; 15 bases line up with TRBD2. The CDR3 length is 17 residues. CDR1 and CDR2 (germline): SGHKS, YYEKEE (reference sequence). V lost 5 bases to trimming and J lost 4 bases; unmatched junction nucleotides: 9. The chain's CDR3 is CASSQGLAGGRAETQYF. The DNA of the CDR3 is TGTGCCAGCAGTCAAGGACTAGCGGGAGGGAGGGCAGAGACCCAGTACTTC. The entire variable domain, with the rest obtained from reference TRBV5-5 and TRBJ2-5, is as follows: DAGVTQSPTHLIKTRGQQVTLRCSPISGHKSVSWYQQVLGQGPQFIFQYYEKEERGRGNFPDRFSARQFPNYSSELNVNALLLGDSALYLCASSQGLAGGRAETQYFGPGTRLLVL.

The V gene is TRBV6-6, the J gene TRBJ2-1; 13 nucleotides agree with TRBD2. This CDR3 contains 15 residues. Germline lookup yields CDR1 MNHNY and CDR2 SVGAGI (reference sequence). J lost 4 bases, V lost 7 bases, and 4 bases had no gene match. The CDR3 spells CASTTSGGVYNEQFF. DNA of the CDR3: TGTGCCAGCACCACTAGCGGGGGGGTTTACAATGAGCAGTTCTTC.

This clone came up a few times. Here the CDR3 reads CAISESGAGSVTGELFF. The CDR3 DNA sequence: TGTGCCATCAGTGAGTCGGGGGCAGGCAGTGTCACCGGGGAGCTGTTTTTT. The chain links TRBV10-3 to TRBJ2-2, with D possibly being TRBD1 (6 bases). The CDR3 spans 17 residues. With 0 bases removed from V and 4 bases from J, the gap between germline ends came to 15 bases. In germline, CDR1 is ENHRY, CDR2 SYGVKD.

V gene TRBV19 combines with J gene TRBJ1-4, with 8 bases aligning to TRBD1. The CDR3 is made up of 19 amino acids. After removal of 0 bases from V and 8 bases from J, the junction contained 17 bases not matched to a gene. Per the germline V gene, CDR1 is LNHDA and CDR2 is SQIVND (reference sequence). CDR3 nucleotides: TGTGCCAGTAGTATAGAAGAGTCGGCAGGGGGCGAATCCTGGGAAAAACTGTTTTTT. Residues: CASSIEESAGGESWEKLFF.

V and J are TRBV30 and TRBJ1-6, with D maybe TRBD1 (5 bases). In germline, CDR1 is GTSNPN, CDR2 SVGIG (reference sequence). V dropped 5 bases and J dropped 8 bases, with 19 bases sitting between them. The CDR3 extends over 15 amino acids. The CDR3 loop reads CAWAQSHSRDSPLHF. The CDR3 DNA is TGTGCCTGGGCCCAATCACACTCCAGGGATTCACCCCTCCACTTT.

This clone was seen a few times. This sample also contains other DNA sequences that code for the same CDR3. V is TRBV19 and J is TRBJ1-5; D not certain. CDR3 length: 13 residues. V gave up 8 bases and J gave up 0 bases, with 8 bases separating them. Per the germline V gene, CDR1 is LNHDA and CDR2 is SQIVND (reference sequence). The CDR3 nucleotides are TGTGCCAGTTCCGGGGATAGCAATCAGCCCCAGCATTTT. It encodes CASSGDSNQPQHF.

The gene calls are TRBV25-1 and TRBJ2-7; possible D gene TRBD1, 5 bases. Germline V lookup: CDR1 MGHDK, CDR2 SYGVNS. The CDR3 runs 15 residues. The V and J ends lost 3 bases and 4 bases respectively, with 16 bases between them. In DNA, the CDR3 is TGTGCCAGCAGTGAGTATCCGCAGACAGTTTACGAGCAGTACTTC. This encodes CASSEYPQTVYEQYF.

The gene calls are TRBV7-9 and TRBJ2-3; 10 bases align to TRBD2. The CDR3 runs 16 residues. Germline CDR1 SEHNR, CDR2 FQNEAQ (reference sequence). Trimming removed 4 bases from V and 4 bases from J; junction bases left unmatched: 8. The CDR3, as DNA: TGTGCCAGCAGCTCCCCCTCCGGGACTAGCGCAGATACGCAGTATTTT. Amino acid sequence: CASSSPSGTSADTQYF. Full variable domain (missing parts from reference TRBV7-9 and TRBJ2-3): DTGVSQNPRHKITKRGQNVTFRCDPISEHNRLYWYRQTLGQGPEFLTYFQNEAQLEKSRLLSDRFSAERPKGSFSTLEIQRTEQGDSAMYLCASSSPSGTSADTQYFGPGTRLTVL.

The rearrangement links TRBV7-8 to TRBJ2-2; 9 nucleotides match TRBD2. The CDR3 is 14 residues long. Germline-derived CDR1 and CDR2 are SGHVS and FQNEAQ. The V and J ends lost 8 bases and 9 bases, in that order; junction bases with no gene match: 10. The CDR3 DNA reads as TGTGCCAGCCGACATAGCGGGAGTGGTAGGGAGCTGTTTTTT. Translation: CASRHSGSGRELFF.

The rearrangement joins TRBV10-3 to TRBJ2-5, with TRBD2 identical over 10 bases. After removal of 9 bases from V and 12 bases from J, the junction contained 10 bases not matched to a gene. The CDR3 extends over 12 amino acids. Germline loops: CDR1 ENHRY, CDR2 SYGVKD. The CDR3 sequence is CAIGTSEGGEYF. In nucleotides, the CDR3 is TGTGCCATTGGGACTAGCGAGGGGGGGGAGTACTTC.

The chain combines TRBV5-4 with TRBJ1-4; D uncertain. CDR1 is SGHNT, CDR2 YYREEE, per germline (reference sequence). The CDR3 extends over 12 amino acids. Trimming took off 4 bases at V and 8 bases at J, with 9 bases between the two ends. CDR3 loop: CASSVSGEKLFF. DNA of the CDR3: TGTGCCAGCAGCGTATCAGGAGAAAAACTGTTTTTT.

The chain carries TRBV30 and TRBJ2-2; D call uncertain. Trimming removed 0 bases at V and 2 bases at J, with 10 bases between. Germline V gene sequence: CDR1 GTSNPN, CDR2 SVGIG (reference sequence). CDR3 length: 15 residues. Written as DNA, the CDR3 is TGTGCCTGGAGTGTACTCGACTCTAACACCGGGGAGCTGTTTTTT. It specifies CAWSVLDSNTGELFF.